Each of the 3 T cell receptor beta chains below was sequenced from the same sample in a study of regulatory T cells in long-lasting Graves disease (dated by TCRdb to the early 2020s). Library preparation was by multiplex PCR. Sequenced on an Illumina HiSeq 4000. CDR3 regions were amplified by Arm-PCR with iRepertoire HTBI primers to construct TCR beta libraries. The raw public data were reprocessed by TCRdb itself: fastp quality trimming at Q25, MiXCR clonotype calling, in-frame beta chains only. CDR3 protein sequences are deduplicated, and each keeps its most common genes and DNA. Counted in this sample were some 250,000 distinct CDR3 sequences; around 17% of them appeared once. 22% of the sample comes from the top ten. The intended sense of this specimen's time point label: newly diagnosed GD, antithyroid drugs for less than 3 months. For both TCR sequencing and RNA sequencing, RNA was extracted from PBMCs using TRIzol.

Source: peripheral blood mononuclear cells (PBMCs), taken at new diagnosis, from a patient treated with antithyroid drugs. The receptor set was obtained from a female donor with Graves disease.

This clonotype was found a few times. CDR3 amino acids: CASSGTGGPGELFF. As DNA, the CDR3 is TGTGCCAGTAGTGGAACAGGGGGTCCCGGGGAGCTGTTTTTT. The V and J genes are TRBV19 and TRBJ2-2; 8 bases match TRBD1. V was pared by 5 bases and J by 6 bases, with 5 bases of the junction left unmatched. The CDR3 has 14 residues. In germline, CDR1 is LNHDA, CDR2 SQIVND (reference sequence).

At least ten counts were recorded for this clonotype. The chain is built from TRBV30 and TRBJ1-5; TRBD1 aligns across 11 bases. Germline-derived CDR1 and CDR2 are GTSNPN and SVGIG (reference sequence). This CDR3 comprises 17 residues. The trim removed 0 bases at V and 6 bases at J, leaving 10 bases unmatched. The CDR3 sequence is CAWSVGTGGLGTQPQHF. The DNA of the CDR3 is TGTGCCTGGAGTGTAGGGACAGGGGGACTCGGGACTCAGCCCCAGCATTTT.

Ten or more counts support this clonotype. A much larger clonotype is one base distant, so this may be a read error. The V gene is TRBV7-9, the J gene TRBJ2-5, with D perhaps matching TRBD2 (6 bases). Germline-derived CDR1 and CDR2 are SEHNR and FQNEAQ (reference sequence). CDR3 length: 12 amino acids. Trimming removed 4 bases from V and 3 bases from J, with 6 bases in between. The CDR3 region is CASSWGEETQYF. CDR3 DNA: TGTGCCAGCAGCTGGGGGGAAGAGACCCAGTACTTC.